This TCR beta chain was identified during a study of T cells in Graves' hyperthyroidism and ophthalmopathy. Study-wide findings and caveats: Through a model of 13 V-J features, ophthalmopathy was separated from stable hyperthyroidism.

Uncontrolled infections, other autoimmune diseases, pregnancy or lactation led to exclusion of patients. RNA transcripts were the template for amplifying TCR beta CDR3 regions. The primer set for the first-round RT-PCR of the TCR CDR3 was HTBI. TCRdb ran MiXCR on the multiplex PCR reads and lists one entry per CDR3 protein. The sample carries about 640,000 distinct CDR3 sequences, just under 45% recorded once. Turning to this clonotype: Antigen specificity is unknown.

V dropped 2 bases and J dropped 3; count of bases not matched to a gene: 16. This CDR3 region has 18 residues. V and J are TRBV7-1 and TRBJ2-7, with 7 bases aligning to TRBD1. TRBV7-1 is an open reading frame whose function is uncertain. The sequenced sample consisted of peripheral blood or thyroid tissue (not recorded which). The source of this sequence is an adult man with Graves' disease, either hyperthyroidism or ophthalmopathy (not recorded which). CDR3 in DNA: TGTGCCAGCAGCTCAACTACTAGAGAGGGACAGTGGGTCTACGAGCAGTACTTC. Protein sequence: CASSSTTREGQWVYEQYF.